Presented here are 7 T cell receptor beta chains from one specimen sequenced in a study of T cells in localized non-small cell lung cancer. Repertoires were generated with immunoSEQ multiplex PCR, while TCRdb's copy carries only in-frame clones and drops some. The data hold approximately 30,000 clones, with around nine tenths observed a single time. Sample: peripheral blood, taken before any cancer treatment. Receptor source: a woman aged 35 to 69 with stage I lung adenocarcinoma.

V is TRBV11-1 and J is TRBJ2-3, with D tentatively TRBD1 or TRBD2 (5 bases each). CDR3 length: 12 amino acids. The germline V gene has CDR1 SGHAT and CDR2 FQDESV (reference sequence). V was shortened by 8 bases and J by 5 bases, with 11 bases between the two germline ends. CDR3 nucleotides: TGTGCCAGCCTGGGGGTGAGAGATACGCAGTATTTT. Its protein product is CASLGVRDTQYF.

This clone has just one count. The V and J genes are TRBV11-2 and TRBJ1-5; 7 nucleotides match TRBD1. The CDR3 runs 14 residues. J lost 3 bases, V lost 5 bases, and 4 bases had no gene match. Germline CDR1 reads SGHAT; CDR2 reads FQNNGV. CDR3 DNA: TGTGCCAGCAGCGTGGGACAGTTCAATCAGCCCCAGCATTTT. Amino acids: CASSVGQFNQPQHF.

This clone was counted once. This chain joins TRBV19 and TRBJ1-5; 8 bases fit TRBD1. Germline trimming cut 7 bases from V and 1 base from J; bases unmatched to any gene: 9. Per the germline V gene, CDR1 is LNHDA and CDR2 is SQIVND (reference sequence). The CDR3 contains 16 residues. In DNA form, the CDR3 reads TGTGCCAGTAACGGACAGGGCCGAATGAGCAATCAGCCCCAGCATTTT. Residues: CASNGQGRMSNQPQHF.

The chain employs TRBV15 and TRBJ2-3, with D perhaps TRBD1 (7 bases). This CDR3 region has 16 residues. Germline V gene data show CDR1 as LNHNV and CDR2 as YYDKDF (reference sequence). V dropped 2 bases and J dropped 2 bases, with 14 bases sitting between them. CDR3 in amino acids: CATSRNRGGNTDTQYF. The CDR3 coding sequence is TGTGCCACCAGCAGAAACAGGGGAGGAAACACAGATACGCAGTATTTT.

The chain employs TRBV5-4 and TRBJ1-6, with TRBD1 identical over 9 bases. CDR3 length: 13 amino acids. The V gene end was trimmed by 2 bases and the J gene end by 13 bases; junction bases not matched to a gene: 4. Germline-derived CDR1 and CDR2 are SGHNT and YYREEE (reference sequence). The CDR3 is CASSFGTGMPLHF. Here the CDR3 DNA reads TGTGCCAGCAGCTTCGGGACAGGGATGCCCCTCCACTTT.

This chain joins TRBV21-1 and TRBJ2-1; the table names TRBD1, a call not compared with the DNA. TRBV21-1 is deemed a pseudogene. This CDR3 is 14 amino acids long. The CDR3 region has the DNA TGTGCCAGCAACAGGGTGAGCTCCTACAATGAGCAGTTCTTC. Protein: CASNRVSSYNEQFF.

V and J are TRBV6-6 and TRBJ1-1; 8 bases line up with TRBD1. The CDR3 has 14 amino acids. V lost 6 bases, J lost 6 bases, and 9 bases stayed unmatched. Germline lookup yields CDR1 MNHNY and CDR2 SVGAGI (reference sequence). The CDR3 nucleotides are TGTGCCAGCAGAACGGACAGGGAATGGGCTGAAGCTTTCTTT. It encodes CASRTDREWAEAFF.